Described below is a single T cell receptor beta chain sequence and its context. Antigen: not known. This specimen comes from a study of shared clonotypes between healthy human individuals. Naive CD8 cells were CD45RO-negative, positively selected for CCR7, excluding terminally differentiated effector memory CD45RA+ cells. V dropped 2 bases and J dropped 2; count of bases not matched to a gene: 6. Germline CDR1 GTSNPN, CDR2 SVGIG (reference sequence). The CDR3 has 14 amino acids. Regarding the study as a whole: Non-shared clonotypes displayed generation probabilities falling below those of clonotypes present in all four donors. Estimated clonotype richness was generally higher in naive than memory subsets. Sequencing of the sorted subsets was shown by rarefaction to be incomplete despite large depth.

Original analysis: Junction-only immunoSEQ sequences carried no quality scores, so filtering differed. The table came from immunoSEQ multiplex PCR; TCRdb's copy has only in-frame clones and leaves some out. Clone size and the V and J calls come from that table; the DNA yielded D and trimming. In the table there are around 2.1 million clones, roughly 91% of which are singletons. V gene TRBV30 combines with J gene TRBJ2-7, with 7 bases matching TRBD1. This sequence originates from a man aged 18 to 30 in good health. Some clones in this sample may be carry-over from other donors' samples. Sequenced sample: naive CD8+ T cells from PBMCs. CDR3 residues: CAWSQTGPTYEQYF. The CDR3 bases are TGTGCCTGGAGTCAGACAGGGCCAACCTACGAGCAGTACTTC.